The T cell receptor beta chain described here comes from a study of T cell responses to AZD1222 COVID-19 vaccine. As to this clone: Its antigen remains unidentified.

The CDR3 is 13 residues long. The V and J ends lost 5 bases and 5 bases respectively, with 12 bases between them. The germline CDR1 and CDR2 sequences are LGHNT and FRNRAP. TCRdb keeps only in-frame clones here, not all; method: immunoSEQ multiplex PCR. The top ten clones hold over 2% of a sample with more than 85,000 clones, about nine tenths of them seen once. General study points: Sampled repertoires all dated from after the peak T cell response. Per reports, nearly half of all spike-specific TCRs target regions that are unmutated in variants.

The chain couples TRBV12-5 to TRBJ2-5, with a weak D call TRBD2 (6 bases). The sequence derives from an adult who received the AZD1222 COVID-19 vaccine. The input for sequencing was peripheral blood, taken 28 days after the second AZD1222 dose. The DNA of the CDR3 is TGTGCTAGTGGTCTGACACGGGGGGAGACCCAGTACTTC. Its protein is CASGLTRGETQYF.